Shown below are 29 T cell receptor beta chains from a single sample sequenced in a study of shared clonotypes between healthy human individuals. Sequencing used immunoSEQ multiplex PCR; TCRdb keeps in-frame clones, though not all of them. In the table there are 2 million to 3 million clones, roughly 93% of which are singletons. The sequencing sample was made of naive CD4+ T cells from PBMCs. Regarding subset: CD45RA+ positively selected. The receptor source for this set is a man between 18 and 35 years old in good health. Some clones in this sample may be carry-over from other donors' samples.

The chain uses TRBV6-1 and TRBJ2-5; 7 bases agree with TRBD2. Germline V CDR1 and CDR2: MNHNS, SASEGT. V gave up 4 bases and J gave up 3 bases; unmatched junction bases: 8. The CDR3 sequence is 15 residues long. CDR3 DNA: TGTGCCAGCAGTGCCGGGACTACTTCTAAAGAGACCCAGTACTTC. This translates into CASSAGTTSKETQYF.

This clone was observed once. The chain is built from TRBV5-1 and TRBJ2-5; no definite D call. The CDR3 covers 15 residues. Germline V gene lookup returns CDR1 SGHRS and CDR2 YFSETQ. V was pared by 0 bases and J by 0 bases, with 9 bases between. DNA for the CDR3: TGCGCCAGCAGCTTGGTAGGCAGTCACCAAGAGACCCAGTACTTC. As protein: CASSLVGSHQETQYF.

The chain combines TRBV30 with TRBJ1-1, with 9 bases aligning to TRBD1. The CDR3 extends over 12 amino acids. Germline V CDR1 and CDR2: GTSNPN, SVGIG (reference sequence). V shed 8 bases and J 2 bases; nucleotides not matched to a gene: 3. The CDR3 coding sequence is TGTGCCGGGGACAGGGAAAACACTGAAGCTTTCTTT. Translated: CAGDRENTEAFF.

The chain combines TRBV29-1 with TRBJ2-7; no clear D gene. Germline values: CDR1 SQVTM, CDR2 ANQGSEA. The V end was cut by 5 bases, the J end by 3 bases, with 14 bases between. CDR3 size: 13 residues. The CDR3 DNA reads as TGCAGCGTTTGTAGTCAGATCGGCTACGAGCAGTACTTC. Its protein product is CSVCSQIGYEQYF.

The chain uses TRBV9 and TRBJ2-1; TRBD2 aligns across 9 bases. The length of the CDR3 is 15 residues. Losses at the gene ends were 3 bases for V and 9 bases for J; bases not matched to a gene: 10. CDR1 is SGDLS, CDR2 YYNGEE, per germline. The CDR3 coding sequence is TGTGCCAGCAGCGCCGCCGGGACTAGCCATCTTGAGCAGTTCTTC. Its protein is CASSAAGTSHLEQFF.

Comments on this clone: Other DNA sequences of this sample code for an identical CDR3. V usage is TRBV10-3 and J usage is TRBJ2-7; D is uncertain. Germline assignment: CDR1 ENHRY and CDR2 SYGVKD. The CDR3 runs 12 residues. V shed 1 base and J shed 7 bases, with 8 bases lying between them. In DNA, the CDR3 is TGTGCCATCAGTGAGTATTGGTCTGAGCAGTACTTC. Residues: CAISEYWSEQYF.

The chain is built from TRBV28 and TRBJ1-4; D gene unclear. This CDR3 is built from 13 residues. The V gene's germline CDR1 is MDHEN and CDR2 SYDVKM. With 11 bases removed from V and 1 base from J, the gap between germline ends came to 11 bases. This chain's CDR3 is CAARRVTNEKLFF. CDR3 sequence (DNA): TGTGCCGCGAGGAGGGTAACTAATGAAAAACTGTTTTTT.

A remark on this clone: The sample carries other DNA sequences with the same CDR3. The chain recombines TRBV9 with TRBJ1-3, with D hard to call. The ends were cut back, 0 bases at V and 7 bases at J, with 8 bases in the middle. The germline V gene has CDR1 SGDLS and CDR2 YYNGEE. CDR3 length: 13 amino acids. Here the CDR3 reads CASSVGQRNTIYF. The CDR3 bases are TGTGCCAGCAGCGTAGGTCAGCGGAACACCATATATTTT.

This clone was observed once. Since a much larger clone is just one base distant, this may be a read error. This chain joins TRBV5-5 and TRBJ1-1; D possibly corresponds to TRBD1 (6 bases). The CDR3 is 14 amino acids. Germline CDR1 is SGHKS and CDR2 is YYEKEE (reference sequence). The V end was cut by 0 bases, the J end by 1 base, with 7 bases between. CDR3 nucleotides: TGTGCCAGCAGCTTGGACAGGGCGAACACTGAAGCTTTCTTT. This encodes CASSLDRANTEAFF.

The CDR3 bases are TGTGCCAGCAGTTTAAGACAGTGGCCAAACACCATATATTTT. As protein: CASSLRQWPNTIYF. V is TRBV28 and J is TRBJ1-3; D perhaps matches TRBD1 (5 bases). The CDR3 is made up of 14 amino acids. With 2 bases removed from V and 6 bases from J, the gap between germline ends came to 11 bases. Germline CDR1 and CDR2: MDHEN and SYDVKM.

The chain links TRBV5-1 to TRBJ1-2; the match to TRBD1 covers 10 bases. Germline V gene lookup returns CDR1 SGHRS and CDR2 YFSETQ. CDR3 size: 16 residues. The junction had 2 bases not matched to a gene; V was cut back by 0 bases and J by 0 bases. CDR3 nucleotides: TGCGCCAGCAGCTTGGAGGGGACAGGGGCTAACTATGGCTACACCTTC. This translates into CASSLEGTGANYGYTF.

This clone was detected once. Other DNA sequences from this sample encode an identical CDR3 as well. This rearrangement joins TRBV27 to TRBJ2-6; D not resolved. This CDR3 has 15 amino acids. Germline values: CDR1 MNHEY, CDR2 SMNVEV (reference sequence). The V gene lost 3 bases and the J gene lost 2 bases, with 8 bases spanning the gap. CDR3 coding DNA: TGTGCCAGCAGTTTTCGAGGTGCTGGGGCCAACGTCCTGACTTTC. It translates to CASSFRGAGANVLTF.

The CDR3 DNA follows: TGTGCCAGCAGCCAGGACAGGGGCGGGCAGCCCCAGCATTTT. Translation: CASSQDRGGQPQHF. This chain connects TRBV28 to TRBJ1-5, with TRBD1 matching over 9 bases. The CDR3 loop spans 14 amino acids. Looked up from germline, CDR1 is MDHEN and CDR2 is SYDVKM. Losses at the gene ends were 6 bases for V and 7 bases for J; bases not matched to a gene: 7.

The chain is built from TRBV15 and TRBJ1-4, with D uncertain. The CDR3 consists of 16 residues. V was trimmed by 0 bases and J by 12 bases, leaving 20 bases between them. The germline gives CDR1 LNHNV, CDR2 YYDKDF (reference sequence). This CDR3 is CATSRDPNSVGGELFF. CDR3 nucleotides: TGTGCCACCAGCAGAGACCCAAACTCAGTGGGTGGTGAACTGTTTTTT.

This clone has just a few counts. V is TRBV19 and J is TRBJ1-5; tentative D call: TRBD1 (6 bases). This CDR3 spans 15 amino acids. Germline assignment: CDR1 LNHDA and CDR2 SQIVND (reference sequence). V lost 4 bases, J lost 8 bases, and 18 bases lay in between. The CDR3 DNA sequence: TGTGCCAGTAGTAATATGGACAGTGGGAGGGAGCCCCAGCATTTT. Its translation: CASSNMDSGREPQHF. Complete variable domain (other parts from reference TRBV19 and TRBJ1-5): DGGITQSPKYLFRKEGQNVTLSCEQNLNHDAMYWYRQDPGQGLRLIYYSQIVNDFQKGDIAEGYSVSREKKESFPLTVTSAQKNPTAFYLCASSNMDSGREPQHFGDGTRLSIL.

V usage is TRBV19 and J usage is TRBJ1-1, with 10 bases aligning to TRBD1. The CDR3 runs to 16 residues. V lost 4 bases, J lost 6 bases, and 11 bases stayed unmatched. Germline CDR1 is LNHDA and CDR2 is SQIVND (reference sequence). The CDR3 bases are TGTGCCAGTAGTACACCACGGACAGGGGGATCCCCTGAAGCTTTCTTT. Translated: CASSTPRTGGSPEAFF.

The rearrangement uses TRBV7-2 and TRBJ2-3, with D hard to call. Trimming cost V 4 bases and J 8 bases, with 13 bases left between them. The CDR3 covers 13 residues. Germline lookup yields CDR1 SGHTA and CDR2 FQGNSA. CDR3 region: CASSSPRLLTQYF. Written as DNA, the CDR3 is TGTGCCAGCAGCTCTCCCCGACTTCTTACGCAGTATTTT.

This chain joins TRBV6-5 and TRBJ1-5; D uncertain. V was trimmed by 0 bases and J by 1 base, leaving 7 bases between them. CDR3 length: 15 amino acids. The germline V gene has CDR1 MNHEY and CDR2 SVGAGI. DNA of the CDR3: TGTGCCAGCAGTTACTCCAGCATGAGCAATCAGCCCCAGCATTTT. It specifies CASSYSSMSNQPQHF.

This chain connects TRBV14 to TRBJ2-1; 12 bases map to TRBD1. Germline CDR1 is SGHDN and CDR2 is FVKESK. After removal of 4 bases from V and 6 bases from J, the junction contained 4 bases not matched to a gene. This CDR3 has 15 residues. The DNA of the CDR3 is TGTGCCAGCAGCCGTGGGACAGGGGGCCCCAATGAGCAGTTCTTC. Its translation: CASSRGTGGPNEQFF.

This chain uses TRBV7-3 with TRBJ2-1; D unresolved. This CDR3 has 14 residues. CDR1 and CDR2 (germline): SGHTA, FQGTGA. V was cut by 5 bases and J by 2 bases, with 10 bases left in between. The CDR3 loop is CASSPSPTYNEQFF. The CDR3 nucleotides read TGTGCCAGCAGCCCCTCCCCTACCTACAATGAGCAGTTCTTC.

Concerning this clone itself: Additional DNA sequences in this sample encode the identical CDR3. V gene TRBV30 combines with J gene TRBJ1-5; no definite D call. Germline V lookup: CDR1 GTSNPN, CDR2 SVGIG (reference sequence). V lost 2 bases and J lost 2, with 7 bases in between. The CDR3 covers 13 residues. The CDR3 protein is CAWSSRGNQPQHF. The CDR3 region has the DNA TGTGCCTGGAGTTCCCGGGGCAATCAGCCCCAGCATTTT.

The V gene is TRBV5-1, the J gene TRBJ1-3, with unresolved D. Trimming cost V 3 bases and J 3 bases, with 16 bases left between them. The germline V gene encodes CDR1 SGHRS and CDR2 YFSETQ. There are 16 residues in the CDR3. Here the CDR3 reads CASSSTLLGFGNTIYF. CDR3 nucleotide sequence: TGCGCCAGCAGCTCAACCCTTCTCGGTTTTGGAAACACCATATATTTT.

The V call is TRBV30, the J call TRBJ2-5; D not resolved. The CDR3 spans 13 residues. V gave up 4 bases and J gave up 1 base, with 10 bases separating them. In germline, CDR1 is GTSNPN, CDR2 SVGIG (reference sequence). The CDR3, as DNA: TGTGCCTGGAATAACCGGGTCCAAGAGACCCAGTACTTC. Protein product: CAWNNRVQETQYF.

The rearrangement joins TRBV18 to TRBJ2-1; 13 nucleotides agree with TRBD2. The CDR3 contains 16 residues. Germline CDR1 reads KGHSH; CDR2 reads LQKENI. The trim removed 4 bases at V and 9 bases at J, leaving 9 bases unmatched. DNA of the CDR3: TGTGCCAGCTCACTGGGACTAGCGGGACCGGGTGGTGAGCAGTTCTTC. Its protein product is CASSLGLAGPGGEQFF.

Remarks on this clone: This sample includes further DNA sequences coding for the same CDR3. The J gene is TRBJ2-6, the V gene TRBV5-1; D gene ambiguous. This CDR3 contains 16 residues. V lost 0 bases, J lost 0 bases, and 7 bases lay in between. Germline-derived CDR1 and CDR2 are SGHRS and YFSETQ. CDR3 residues: CASSLAGSSGANVLTF. The CDR3 nucleotides are TGCGCCAGCAGCTTGGCCGGCAGCTCTGGGGCCAACGTCCTGACTTTC.

Turning to this clone: Other DNA sequences in the sample encode the same CDR3. The rearrangement joins TRBV5-1 to TRBJ2-5; no clear D gene. V was pared by 0 bases and J by 2 bases, with 5 bases between. CDR3 length equals 13 residues. CDR1 is SGHRS and CDR2 is YFSETQ in the germline V gene. This CDR3 reads CASSLAFQETQYF. DNA of the CDR3: TGCGCCAGCAGCTTGGCATTTCAAGAGACCCAGTACTTC.

This clone was seen a single time. The genes are TRBV19 and TRBJ1-5; 7 bases are shared with TRBD1. Germline trimming cut 5 bases from V and 2 bases from J; bases unmatched to any gene: 6. This CDR3 spans 15 amino acids. Germline CDR1 reads LNHDA; CDR2 reads SQIVND (reference sequence). The CDR3 sequence is CASSVGQVGNQPQHF. As DNA, the CDR3 is TGTGCCAGTAGTGTCGGACAGGTAGGCAATCAGCCCCAGCATTTT.

This chain uses TRBV7-8 with TRBJ1-3; D uncertain. The CDR3 extends over 16 amino acids. CDR1 and CDR2 (germline): SGHVS, FQNEAQ. V was trimmed by 1 base and J by 0 bases, leaving 10 bases between them. CDR3 in amino acids: CASSLGAIDSGNTIYF. For the CDR3, the DNA is TGTGCCAGCAGCTTAGGTGCTATCGACTCTGGAAACACCATATATTTT.

The chain joins TRBV6-1 to TRBJ2-7; D not resolved. The CDR3 consists of 14 residues. CDR1 and CDR2 from the germline V gene are MNHNS and SASEGT. V lost 2 bases and J lost 6, with 14 bases in between. CDR3 sequence (DNA): TGTGCCAGCAGTGAATACCAGCTGTCGAGCGAGCAGTACTTC. This translates into CASSEYQLSSEQYF.